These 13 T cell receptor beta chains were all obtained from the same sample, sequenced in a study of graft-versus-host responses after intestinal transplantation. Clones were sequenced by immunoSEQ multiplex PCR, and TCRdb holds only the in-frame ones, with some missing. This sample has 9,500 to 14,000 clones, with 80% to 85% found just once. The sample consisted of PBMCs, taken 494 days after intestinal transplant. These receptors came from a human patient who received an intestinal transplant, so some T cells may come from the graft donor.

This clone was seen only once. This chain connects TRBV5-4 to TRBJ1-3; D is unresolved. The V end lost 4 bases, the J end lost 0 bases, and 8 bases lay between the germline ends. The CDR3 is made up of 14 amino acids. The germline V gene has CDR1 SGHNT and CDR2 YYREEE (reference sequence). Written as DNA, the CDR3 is TGTGCCAGCAGCCACAGAACCTCTGGAAACACCATATATTTT. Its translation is CASSHRTSGNTIYF.

The DNA for the CDR3 is TGTGCCAGCAGTGACTCTCCTAATGAAAAACTGTTTTTT. Translating it yields CASSDSPNEKLFF. The V gene is TRBV6-4, the J gene TRBJ1-4; D ambiguous. This CDR3 contains 13 residues. Trimming shortened V by 0 bases and J by 3 bases, and 2 bases separated the two germline ends. The germline V gene encodes CDR1 MRHNA and CDR2 SNTAGT.

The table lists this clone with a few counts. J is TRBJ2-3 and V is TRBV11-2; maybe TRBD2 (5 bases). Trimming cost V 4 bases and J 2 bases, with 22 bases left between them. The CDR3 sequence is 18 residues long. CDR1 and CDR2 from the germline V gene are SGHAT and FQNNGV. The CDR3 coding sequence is TGTGCCAGCAGCTCCCCCTCAGGACTCGTTGCTCACACAGATACGCAGTATTTT. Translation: CASSSPSGLVAHTDTQYF. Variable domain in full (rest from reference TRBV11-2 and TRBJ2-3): EAGVAQSPRYKIIEKRQSVAFWCNPISGHATLYWYQQILGQGPKLLIQFQNNGVVDDSQLPKDRFSAERLKGVDSTLKIQPAKLEDSAVYLCASSSPSGLVAHTDTQYFGPGTRLTVL.

CDR3 DNA: TGTGCCAGCAGTTACTCTCCCTCCTACAATGAGCAGTTCTTC. Translated: CASSYSPSYNEQFF. The chain uses TRBV6-5 and TRBJ2-1; D is undetermined. CDR3 length: 14 residues. CDR1 and CDR2 (germline): MNHEY, SVGAGI. V lost 0 bases to trimming and J lost 0 bases, with 3 bases between them.

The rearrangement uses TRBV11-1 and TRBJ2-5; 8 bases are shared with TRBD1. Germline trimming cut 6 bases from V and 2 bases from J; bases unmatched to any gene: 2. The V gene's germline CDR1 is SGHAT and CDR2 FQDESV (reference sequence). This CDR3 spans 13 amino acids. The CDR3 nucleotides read TGTGCCAGCAGTCGACAGGGGCAAGAGACCCAGTACTTC. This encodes CASSRQGQETQYF.

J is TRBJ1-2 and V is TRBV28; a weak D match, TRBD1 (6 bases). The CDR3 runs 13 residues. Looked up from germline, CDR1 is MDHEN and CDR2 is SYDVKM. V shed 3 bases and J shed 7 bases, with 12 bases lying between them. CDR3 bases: TGTGCCAGCAGTTTTGACAGGAGCGGTGGCTACACCTTC. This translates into CASSFDRSGGYTF.

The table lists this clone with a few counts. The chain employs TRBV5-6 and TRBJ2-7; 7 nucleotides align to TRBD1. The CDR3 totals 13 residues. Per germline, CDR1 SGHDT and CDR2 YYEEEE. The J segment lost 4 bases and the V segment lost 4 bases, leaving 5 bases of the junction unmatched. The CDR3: CASSPRGFYEQYF. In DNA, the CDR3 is TGTGCCAGCAGCCCCAGGGGGTTTTACGAGCAGTACTTC.

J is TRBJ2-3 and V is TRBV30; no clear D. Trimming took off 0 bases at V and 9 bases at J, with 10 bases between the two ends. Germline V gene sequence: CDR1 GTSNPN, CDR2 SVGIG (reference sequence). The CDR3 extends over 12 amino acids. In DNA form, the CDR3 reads TGTGCCTGGAGTGTACGATCAGGCACGCAGTATTTT. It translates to CAWSVRSGTQYF.

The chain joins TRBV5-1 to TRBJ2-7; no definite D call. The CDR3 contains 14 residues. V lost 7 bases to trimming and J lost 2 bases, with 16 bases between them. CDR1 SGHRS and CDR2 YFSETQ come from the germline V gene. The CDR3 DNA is TGCGCCAGCGGCCCCCCCGGGCTTCCCTACGAGCAGTACTTC. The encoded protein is CASGPPGLPYEQYF.

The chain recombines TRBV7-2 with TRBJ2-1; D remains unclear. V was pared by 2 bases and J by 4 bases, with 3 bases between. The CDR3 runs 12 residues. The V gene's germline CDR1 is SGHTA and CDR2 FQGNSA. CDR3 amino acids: CASSLLYNEQFF. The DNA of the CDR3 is TGTGCCAGCAGCTTACTATACAATGAGCAGTTCTTC.

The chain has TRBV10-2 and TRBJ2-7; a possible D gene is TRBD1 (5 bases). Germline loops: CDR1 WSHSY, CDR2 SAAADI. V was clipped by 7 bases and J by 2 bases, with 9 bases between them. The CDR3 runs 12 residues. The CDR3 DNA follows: TGCGCCAGCAAGGACACCCCCTACGAGCAGTACTTC. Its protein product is CASKDTPYEQYF.

The CDR3 here is CASSIEQRDYNEQFF. CDR3 sequence (DNA): TGTGCCAGTAGTATCGAACAGAGAGACTACAATGAGCAGTTCTTC. The chain couples TRBV19 to TRBJ2-1; D is uncertain. Trimming left V 3 bases short and J 3 bases short, with 12 bases between. This CDR3 contains 15 residues. The V gene's germline CDR1 is LNHDA and CDR2 SQIVND (reference sequence).

The CDR3 loop is CASSQGGISSTEQFF. The CDR3 nucleotides read TGCGCCAGCAGCCAAGGGGGAATTAGTTCGACTGAGCAGTTCTTC. The genes are TRBV4-1 and TRBJ2-1; D is ambiguous. The CDR3 consists of 15 residues. CDR1 is MGHRA, CDR2 YSYEKL, per germline. Trimming removed 1 base at V and 9 bases at J, with 16 bases between.